The 25 T cell receptor beta chains listed next were all sequenced from one sample in a study of response to subunit inactivated influenza vaccine. TCRdb reprocessed the RT-PCR reads with MiXCR, giving one entry per CDR3 protein. The sample contains under 800,000 distinct CDR3 sequences, over 11% of which appear only once. This material consisted of PBMCs from blood, taken roughly 2 weeks before vaccination. These receptors were taken from a man aged 45-65 years who received an inactivated influenza vaccine.

This chain uses TRBV15 with TRBJ2-7, with TRBD1 matching 7 bases. Germline CDR1 reads LNHNV; CDR2 reads YYDKDF (reference sequence). The J segment lost 4 bases and the V segment lost 0 bases, leaving 15 bases of the junction unmatched. The CDR3 consists of 18 residues. CDR3 in amino acids: CATSRDLGERDSRYEQYF. CDR3 nucleotides: TGTGCCACCAGCAGAGATTTGGGGGAACGGGACAGCCGGTACGAGCAGTACTTC.

This rearrangement joins TRBV9 to TRBJ2-1; 10 positions match TRBD2. V gave up 3 bases and J gave up 8 bases; unmatched junction bases: 17. Germline V gene data show CDR1 as SGDLS and CDR2 as YYNGEE. The CDR3 has 18 residues. The CDR3 DNA reads as TGTGCCAGCAGCGCGGGACTAGCGTCGGCTTACAAGGGAGATGAGCAGTTCTTC. Its translation: CASSAGLASAYKGDEQFF.

The chain carries TRBV30 and TRBJ2-1; D is unresolved. There are 13 residues in the CDR3. V was pared by 0 bases and J by 10 bases, with 13 bases between. CDR1 GTSNPN and CDR2 SVGIG come from the germline V gene (reference sequence). CDR3 sequence reads: CAWSVGQVGEQFF. DNA for the CDR3: TGTGCCTGGAGTGTAGGGCAGGTAGGCGAGCAGTTCTTC.

As concerns this clonotype: A read error may account for a junction end that differs from germline. The CDR3 nucleotides are TGTGCCAGCAGTACCAATGGACGGAAGACCCACTTC. Its protein is CASSTNGRKTHF. This chain uses TRBV28 with TRBJ2-7; D unresolved. From germline, CDR1 is MDHEN and CDR2 SYDVKM. This CDR3 is 12 amino acids long.

Regarding this clonotype: The junction differs from germline at one of its ends, possibly a read error. V is TRBV7-9 and J is TRBJ2-1, with D possibly matching TRBD2 (6 bases). In germline, CDR1 is SEHNR, CDR2 FQNEAQ (reference sequence). This CDR3 region has 17 residues. CDR3 sequence (DNA): TGTGCCAGCACCTTAGTACTGTCAGGGAGGACCTACAATGAGCAGTTCTTC. Translation gives CASTLVLSGRTYNEQFF.

This clonotype has a handful of counts. The genes are TRBV11-2 and TRBJ1-2; 7 positions match TRBD1. CDR1 and CDR2 from the germline V gene are SGHAT and FQNNGV. Trimming cost V 5 bases and J 7 bases; bases outside gene matches: 13. The CDR3 extends over 15 amino acids. In DNA form, the CDR3 reads TGTGCCAGCAGCCACTCTTACAGGGGACGTGGTGGCTACACCTTC. It is translated as CASSHSYRGRGGYTF.

This clonotype has a handful of counts. The rearrangement joins TRBV29-1 to TRBJ2-1, with 10 bases fitting TRBD2. CDR3 size: 14 residues. The trim removed 4 bases at V and 6 bases at J, leaving 6 bases unmatched. Germline assignment: CDR1 SQVTM and CDR2 ANQGSEA. The CDR3 reads CSVGRLAGVNEQFF. The CDR3 DNA reads TGCAGCGTTGGTAGGCTAGCGGGAGTCAATGAGCAGTTCTTC.

Many counts were recorded for this clonotype. The genes are TRBV29-1 and TRBJ1-2; the match to TRBD1 covers 7 bases. V lost 4 bases, J lost 7 bases, and 6 bases stayed unmatched. Germline V lookup: CDR1 SQVTM, CDR2 ANQGSEA. CDR3 length: 12 amino acids. CDR3: CSVVRGGGGYTF. The CDR3 DNA reads as TGCAGCGTTGTTAGAGGGGGCGGTGGCTACACCTTC.

This clonotype has a handful of counts. J is TRBJ2-1 and V is TRBV4-1; 14 positions match TRBD2. The CDR3 covers 18 residues. Looked up from germline, CDR1 is MGHRA and CDR2 is YSYEKL. V lost 4 bases to trimming and J lost 8 bases; unmatched junction nucleotides: 13. The CDR3 spells CASSLYKPGTSGSDEQFF. The DNA for the CDR3 is TGCGCCAGCAGCCTCTACAAACCCGGGACTAGCGGGAGTGATGAGCAGTTCTTC.

Notes on this clonotype: At one end, the junction sequence differs from germline, possibly due to a read error. The V gene is TRBV2, the J gene TRBJ2-7; the D gene is possibly TRBD2 (6 bases). This CDR3 has 13 amino acids. The germline gives CDR1 SNHLY, CDR2 FYNNEI. DNA for the CDR3: TGTGCCAGCAGTGAAATCAGCGGGTATGAGCGGTACTTC. This encodes CASSEISGYERYF.

The sample holds many counts of this clonotype. The chain carries TRBV25-1 and TRBJ1-5; D unresolved. CDR1 MGHDK and CDR2 SYGVNS come from the germline V gene. V lost 9 bases to trimming and J lost 5 bases, with 8 bases between them. This CDR3 has 11 amino acids. This CDR3 is CASGDYQPQHF. For the CDR3, the DNA is TGTGCCAGTGGAGATTATCAGCCCCAGCATTTT.

The chain links TRBV30 to TRBJ2-5; D possibly uses TRBD1 or TRBD2 (5 bases each). The CDR3 spans 17 residues. The V end lost 0 bases, the J end lost 4 bases, and 21 bases lay between the germline ends. From germline, CDR1 is GTSNPN and CDR2 SVGIG (reference sequence). In DNA form, the CDR3 reads TGTGCCTGGAGTGTCTCTCCCTGGGGGTACGATCGAGAGACCCAGTACTTC. Amino acid sequence: CAWSVSPWGYDRETQYF.

This clonotype was recorded many times. V gene TRBV7-3 combines with J gene TRBJ2-2, with 7 bases matching TRBD2. This CDR3 is 19 amino acids long. In germline, CDR1 is SGHTA, CDR2 FQGTGA. Germline trimming cut 0 bases from V and 2 bases from J; bases unmatched to any gene: 12. The DNA of the CDR3 is TGTGCCAGCAGCTTAACGCCAACCGTAAGCGGGACTAACACCGGGGAGCTGTTTTTT. Residues: CASSLTPTVSGTNTGELFF.

This clonotype was seen a handful of times. This chain connects TRBV4-3 to TRBJ1-4; D remains unclear. Germline lookup yields CDR1 LGHNA and CDR2 YSLEER. The CDR3 length is 15 residues. V was trimmed by 0 bases and J by 10 bases, leaving 15 bases between them. The CDR3 spells CASSQDQGIIGKLFF. As DNA, the CDR3 is TGCGCCAGCAGCCAAGATCAAGGTATTATCGGAAAACTGTTTTTT.

In this sample, this clonotype turned up a few times. The genes are TRBV25-1 and TRBJ1-2, with 10 bases lining up with TRBD1. The CDR3 is made up of 15 amino acids. Losses at the gene ends were 6 bases for V and 3 bases for J; bases not matched to a gene: 7. Germline V gene lookup returns CDR1 MGHDK and CDR2 SYGVNS. The CDR3 loop reads CASRDTGTGDYGYTF. CDR3 bases: TGTGCCAGCAGGGATACCGGGACAGGGGACTATGGCTACACCTTC.

This sequence joins TRBV25-1 and TRBJ2-3; no reliable D call. V gave up 1 base and J gave up 2 bases, with 13 bases separating them. The CDR3 is 16 amino acids. The V gene's germline CDR1 is MGHDK and CDR2 SYGVNS. CDR3 amino acids: CASSELEGRYTDTQYF. CDR3 nucleotides: TGTGCCAGCAGTGAATTAGAAGGGCGGTACACAGATACGCAGTATTTT.

In its sample, this clonotype was seen many times. The J gene is TRBJ1-2, the V gene TRBV7-2; possibly TRBD1 for D (6 bases). Per germline, CDR1 SGHTA and CDR2 FQGNSA. V was shortened by 0 bases and J by 2 bases, with 10 bases between the two germline ends. The CDR3 runs 15 residues. The CDR3 region is CASSLATGSNYGYTF. For the CDR3, the DNA is TGTGCCAGCAGCTTAGCAACAGGGTCAAACTATGGCTACACCTTC.

The V gene is TRBV2, the J gene TRBJ2-1; 12 bases match TRBD2. CDR3 length: 15 amino acids. The germline V gene has CDR1 SNHLY and CDR2 FYNNEI. With V trimmed by 2 bases and J by 9 bases, 5 bases remained unmatched. The CDR3 coding sequence is TGTGCCAGCAGTGAAACTAGCGGGGGGCAAGGTGAGCAGTTCTTC. This codes for CASSETSGGQGEQFF.

This clonotype was observed a few times. V is TRBV19 and J is TRBJ1-1, with D maybe TRBD1 (5 bases). The CDR3 loop spans 16 amino acids. Germline lookup yields CDR1 LNHDA and CDR2 SQIVND (reference sequence). V was pared by 7 bases and J by 5 bases, with 23 bases between. DNA for the CDR3: TGTGCCAGTACCCGGTCTCTGGGACTGGGGAAAACTGAAGCTTTCTTT. Translating gives CASTRSLGLGKTEAFF.

In its sample, this clonotype was seen a few times. The V call is TRBV11-2, the J call TRBJ2-7; tentatively, D is TRBD2 (5 bases). V lost 5 bases to trimming and J lost 6 bases, with 17 bases between them. This CDR3 has 14 residues. Germline CDR1 and CDR2: SGHAT and FQNNGV. The CDR3 DNA reads as TGTGCCAGCAGCCTTTCGGGCGGGTATGCCGAGCAGTACTTC. This gives the protein CASSLSGGYAEQYF. Using reference TRBV11-2 and TRBJ2-7 for the parts outside the CDR3, the full variable domain is EAGVAQSPRYKIIEKRQSVAFWCNPISGHATLYWYQQILGQGPKLLIQFQNNGVVDDSQLPKDRFSAERLKGVDSTLKIQPAKLEDSAVYLCASSLSGGYAEQYFGPGTRLTVT.

This clonotype was seen more than once but under ten times. The chain uses TRBV10-3 and TRBJ1-2, with 8 bases aligning to TRBD1. Trimming took 0 bases from V and 8 from J; bases not matched to a gene: 14. CDR1 and CDR2 (germline): ENHRY, SYGVKD. This CDR3 contains 17 residues. Written as DNA, the CDR3 is TGTGCCATCAGTGAGTCTGGCAGGGGGCGAATAGAGCGAGGCTACACCTTC. Amino acids: CAISESGRGRIERGYTF.

This clonotype has just a few counts. J is TRBJ2-1 and V is TRBV15, with 14 bases identical to TRBD2. CDR3 size: 19 residues. Germline loops: CDR1 LNHNV, CDR2 YYDKDF (reference sequence). V gave up 1 base and J gave up 5 bases; unmatched junction bases: 10. The CDR3 DNA follows: TGTGCCACCAGCAGAGGGGGGACTAGCGGGAGTCGGGGTGACAATGAGCAGTTCTTC. Translated, it gives CATSRGGTSGSRGDNEQFF.

At least ten counts were recorded for this clonotype. This rearrangement joins TRBV2 to TRBJ2-1; D perhaps matches TRBD1 (7 bases). This CDR3 has 14 residues. Germline lookup yields CDR1 SNHLY and CDR2 FYNNEI. V shed 6 bases and J shed 3 bases, with 12 bases lying between them. For the CDR3, the DNA is TGTGCCAGCAGGGAGGGGGCCCACTACAATGAGCAGTTCTTC. As protein: CASREGAHYNEQFF.

V and J are TRBV6-1 and TRBJ1-4, with 7 bases aligning to TRBD1. This CDR3 is built from 15 residues. V lost 7 bases to trimming and J lost 5 bases; unmatched junction nucleotides: 10. The germline V gene has CDR1 MNHNS and CDR2 SASEGT. The CDR3 protein is CASNKQGLANEKLFF. CDR3 nucleotide sequence: TGTGCCAGCAACAAACAGGGGCTGGCGAATGAAAAACTGTTTTTT.

This clonotype showed up just a few times. This chain uses TRBV6-2 or TRBV6-3 with TRBJ2-5, with D uncertain. The CDR3 totals 11 residues. V was shortened by 5 bases and J by 6 bases, with 7 bases between the two germline ends. Germline CDR1 MNHEY, CDR2 SVGEGT. The CDR3 DNA reads TGTGCCAGCAGTGTGGGCAAGACCCAGTACTTC. This encodes CASSVGKTQYF.